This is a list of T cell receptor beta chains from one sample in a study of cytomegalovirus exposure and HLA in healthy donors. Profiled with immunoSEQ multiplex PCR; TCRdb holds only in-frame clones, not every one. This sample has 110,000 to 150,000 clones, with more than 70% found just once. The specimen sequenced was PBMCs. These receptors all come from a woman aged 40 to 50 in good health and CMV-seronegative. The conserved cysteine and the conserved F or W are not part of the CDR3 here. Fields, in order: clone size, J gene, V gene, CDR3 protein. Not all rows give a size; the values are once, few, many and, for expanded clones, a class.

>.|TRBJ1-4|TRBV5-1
ASSLDRSDEKLF
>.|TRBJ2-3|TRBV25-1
ASSEFSGKGTDTQY
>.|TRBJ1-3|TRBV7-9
ASSNTGVNAGNTIY
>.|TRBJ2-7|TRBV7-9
ASSLPGQGGHEQY
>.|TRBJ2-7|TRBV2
ASPPDSSRSYEQY
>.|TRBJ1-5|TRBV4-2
ASSQSGLTGTGGEVHQPQH
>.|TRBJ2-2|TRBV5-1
ASRGTGGRAGELF
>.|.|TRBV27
ASSLTAPYEQY
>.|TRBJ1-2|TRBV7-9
SMPGNYGYT
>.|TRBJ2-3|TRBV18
ASSPSGGGGTSTDTQY
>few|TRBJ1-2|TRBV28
ASSSPTGNYGYT
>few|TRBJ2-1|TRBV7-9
ASSLDLASYEQF
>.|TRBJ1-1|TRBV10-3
AISKGSVEAF
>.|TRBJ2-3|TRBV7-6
ASSPGPDTQY
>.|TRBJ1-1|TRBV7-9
SSSEDRNTEAF
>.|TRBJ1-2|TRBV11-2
ASSQGQGSNGYT
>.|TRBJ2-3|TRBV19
ASWDRLTDTQY
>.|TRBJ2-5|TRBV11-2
ASSLLGPGTPKETQY
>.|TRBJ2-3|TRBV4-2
ASSQGQRGTDTQY
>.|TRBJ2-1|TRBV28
ASSLIQGSYNEQF
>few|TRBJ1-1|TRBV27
ASGDPGGARRSTEAF
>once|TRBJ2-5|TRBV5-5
ASSLGVQETQY
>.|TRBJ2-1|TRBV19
ASGLPGQSYNEQF
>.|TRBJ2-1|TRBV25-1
ASSGWRQGVYNEQF
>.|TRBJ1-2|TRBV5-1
ASSGSTNNYGYT
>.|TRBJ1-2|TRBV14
ASSGTVLGYT
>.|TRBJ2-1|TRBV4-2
ASSNRGLDNEQF
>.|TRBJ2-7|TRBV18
ASSPLTTDSYEQY
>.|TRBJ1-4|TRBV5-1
ASSLAAGGREKLF
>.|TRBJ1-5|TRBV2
ASSAEASNQPQH
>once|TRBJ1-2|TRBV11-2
ASSLDGWGGPGTRYGYT
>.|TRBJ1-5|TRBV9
ASSVGEYQPQH
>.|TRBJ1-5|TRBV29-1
SVGPDRNQPQH
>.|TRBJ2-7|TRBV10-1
ASSESGGQLEQY
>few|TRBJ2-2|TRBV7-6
ASSPSGSKETGELF
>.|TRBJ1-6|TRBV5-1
ASSLGGQGYSPLH
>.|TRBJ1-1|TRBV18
ASSPAGFGMNTEAF
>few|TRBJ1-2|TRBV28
ASSSRDRLYYGYT
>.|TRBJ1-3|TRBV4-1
ASSQGGTSGNTIY
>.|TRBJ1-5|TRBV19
ASSPGNQPQH
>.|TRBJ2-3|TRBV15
ATTNRVPLSDTQY
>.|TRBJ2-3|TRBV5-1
ASTLEGAPIDTQY
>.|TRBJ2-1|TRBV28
ASAPALASGRSNEQF
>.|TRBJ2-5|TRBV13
ASSFGGSSVETQY
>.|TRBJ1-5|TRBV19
AVSTELNQPQH
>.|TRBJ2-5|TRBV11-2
ASSFTGKETQY
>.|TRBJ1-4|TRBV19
ASLSSTNEKLF
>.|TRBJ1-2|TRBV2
ASSTGGSLYGYT
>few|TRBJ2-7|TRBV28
ASSVLRGTLTYEQY
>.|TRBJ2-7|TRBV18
ASSPPSRAGVVEQY
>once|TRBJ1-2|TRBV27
ASSLSGPHYGYT
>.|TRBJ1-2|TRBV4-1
ASSDWTGGVEGYT
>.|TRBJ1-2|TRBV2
ASRLINYGYT
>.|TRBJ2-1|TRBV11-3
ASSEGLAPYEQF
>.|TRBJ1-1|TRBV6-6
ASSYGAEAF
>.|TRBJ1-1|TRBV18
ASSSADFGTGGNTEAF
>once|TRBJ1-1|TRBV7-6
ASSLYPGQNTEAF
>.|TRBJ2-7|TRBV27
ASSSEGLAGGGFLEQY
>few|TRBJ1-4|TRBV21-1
ASSKTFKEKLF
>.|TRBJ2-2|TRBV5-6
ASSRWTGHPGELF